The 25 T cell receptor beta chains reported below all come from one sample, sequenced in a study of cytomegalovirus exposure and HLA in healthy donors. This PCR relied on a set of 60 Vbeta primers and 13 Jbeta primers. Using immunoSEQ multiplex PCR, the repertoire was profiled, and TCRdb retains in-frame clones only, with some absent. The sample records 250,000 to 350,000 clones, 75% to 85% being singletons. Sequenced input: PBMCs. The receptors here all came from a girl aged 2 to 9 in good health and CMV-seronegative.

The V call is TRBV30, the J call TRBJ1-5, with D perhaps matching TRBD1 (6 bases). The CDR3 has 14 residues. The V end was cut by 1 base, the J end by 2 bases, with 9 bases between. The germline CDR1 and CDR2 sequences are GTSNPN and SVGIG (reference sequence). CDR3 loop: CAWSGGQGNQPQHF. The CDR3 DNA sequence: TGTGCCTGGAGTGGGGGGCAGGGCAATCAGCCCCAGCATTTT.

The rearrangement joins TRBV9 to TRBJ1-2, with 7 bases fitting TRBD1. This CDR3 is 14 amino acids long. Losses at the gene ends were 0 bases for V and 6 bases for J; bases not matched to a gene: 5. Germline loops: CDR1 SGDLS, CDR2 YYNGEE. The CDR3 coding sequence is TGTGCCAGCAGCGTAGAGGGGGCTCGCAATGGCTACACCTTC. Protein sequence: CASSVEGARNGYTF.

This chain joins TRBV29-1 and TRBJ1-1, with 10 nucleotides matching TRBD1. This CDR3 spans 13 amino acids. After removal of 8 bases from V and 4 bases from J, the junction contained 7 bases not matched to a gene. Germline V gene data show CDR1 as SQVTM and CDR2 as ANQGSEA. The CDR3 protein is CSLSGDRGTEAFF. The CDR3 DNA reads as TGCAGCCTGTCAGGGGACAGGGGCACTGAAGCTTTCTTT.

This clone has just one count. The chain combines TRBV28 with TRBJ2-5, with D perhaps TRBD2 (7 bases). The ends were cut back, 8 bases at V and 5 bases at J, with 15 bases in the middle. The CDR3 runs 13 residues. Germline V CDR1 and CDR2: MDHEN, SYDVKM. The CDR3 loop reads CASSIGGEETQYF. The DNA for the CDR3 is TGTGCCAGCTCGATAGGGGGGGAGGAGACCCAGTACTTC.

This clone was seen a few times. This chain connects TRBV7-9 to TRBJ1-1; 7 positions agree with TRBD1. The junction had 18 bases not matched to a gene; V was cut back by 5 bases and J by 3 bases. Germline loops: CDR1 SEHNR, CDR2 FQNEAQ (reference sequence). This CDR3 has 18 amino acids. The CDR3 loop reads CASSRRTGGSLGDTEAFF. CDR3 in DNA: TGTGCCAGCAGCAGACGGACAGGCGGTTCCCTGGGCGACACTGAAGCTTTCTTT.

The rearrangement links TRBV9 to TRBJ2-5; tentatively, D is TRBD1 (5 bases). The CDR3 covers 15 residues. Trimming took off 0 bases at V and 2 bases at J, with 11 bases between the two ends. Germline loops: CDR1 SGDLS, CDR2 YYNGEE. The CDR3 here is CASSVEDNLQETQYF. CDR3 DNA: TGTGCCAGCAGCGTAGAGGACAACTTGCAAGAGACCCAGTACTTC.

The CDR3 bases are TGTGCCAGCAGCTTAGACTCCAATGAAAAACTGTTTTTT. It is translated as CASSLDSNEKLFF. V gene TRBV7-2 combines with J gene TRBJ1-4; D unresolved. With 1 base removed from V and 5 bases from J, the gap between germline ends came to 5 bases. In germline, CDR1 is SGHTA, CDR2 FQGNSA. The CDR3 has 13 amino acids.

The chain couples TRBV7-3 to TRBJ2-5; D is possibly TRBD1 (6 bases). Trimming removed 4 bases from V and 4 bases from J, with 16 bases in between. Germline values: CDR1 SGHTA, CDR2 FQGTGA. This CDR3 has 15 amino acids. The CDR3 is CASSSGQLERETQYF. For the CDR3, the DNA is TGTGCCAGCAGCTCCGGACAGCTCGAAAGAGAGACCCAGTACTTC. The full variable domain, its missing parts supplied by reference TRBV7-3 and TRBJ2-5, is GAGVSQTPSNKVTEKGKYVELRCDPISGHTALYWYRQSLGQGPEFLIYFQGTGAADDSGLPNDRFFAVRPEGSVSTLKIQRTERGDSAVYLCASSSGQLERETQYFGPGTRLLVL.

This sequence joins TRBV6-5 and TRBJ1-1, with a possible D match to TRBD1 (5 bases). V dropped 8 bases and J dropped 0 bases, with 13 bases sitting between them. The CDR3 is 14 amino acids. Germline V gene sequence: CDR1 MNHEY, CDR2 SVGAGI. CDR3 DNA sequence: TGTGCCAGCTCGAGTGGGGCCATGAACACTGAAGCTTTCTTT. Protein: CASSSGAMNTEAFF.

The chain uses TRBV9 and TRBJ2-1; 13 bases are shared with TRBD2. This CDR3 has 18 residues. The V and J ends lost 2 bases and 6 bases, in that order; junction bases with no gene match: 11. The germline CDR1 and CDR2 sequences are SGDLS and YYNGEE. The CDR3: CASSVWTSGSPTSNEQFF. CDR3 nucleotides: TGTGCCAGCAGCGTCTGGACTAGCGGGAGTCCAACGAGCAATGAGCAGTTCTTC.

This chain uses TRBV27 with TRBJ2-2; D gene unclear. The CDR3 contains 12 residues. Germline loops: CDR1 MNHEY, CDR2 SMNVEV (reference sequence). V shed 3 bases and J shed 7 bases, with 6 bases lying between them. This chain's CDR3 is CASSFVVGELFF. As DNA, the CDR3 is TGTGCCAGCAGTTTTGTAGTCGGGGAGCTGTTTTTT.

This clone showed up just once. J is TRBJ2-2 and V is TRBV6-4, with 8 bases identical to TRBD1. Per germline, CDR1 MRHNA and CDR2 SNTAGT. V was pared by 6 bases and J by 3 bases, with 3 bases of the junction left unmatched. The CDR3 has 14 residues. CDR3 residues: CASSRGLDTGELFF. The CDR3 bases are TGTGCCAGCAGCAGGGGGCTGGACACCGGGGAGCTGTTTTTT.

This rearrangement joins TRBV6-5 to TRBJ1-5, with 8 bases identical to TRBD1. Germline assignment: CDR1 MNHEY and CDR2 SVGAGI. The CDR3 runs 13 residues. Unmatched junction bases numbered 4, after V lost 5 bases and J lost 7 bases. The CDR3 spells CASSARGLQPQHF. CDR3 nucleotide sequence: TGTGCCAGCAGTGCCAGGGGGCTCCAGCCCCAGCATTTT.

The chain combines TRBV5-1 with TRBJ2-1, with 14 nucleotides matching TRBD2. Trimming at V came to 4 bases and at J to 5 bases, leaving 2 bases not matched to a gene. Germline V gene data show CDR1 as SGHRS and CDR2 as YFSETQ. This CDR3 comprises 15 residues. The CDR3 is CASSLGLAGDNEQFF. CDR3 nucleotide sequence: TGCGCCAGCAGCCTGGGACTAGCGGGGGACAATGAGCAGTTCTTC.

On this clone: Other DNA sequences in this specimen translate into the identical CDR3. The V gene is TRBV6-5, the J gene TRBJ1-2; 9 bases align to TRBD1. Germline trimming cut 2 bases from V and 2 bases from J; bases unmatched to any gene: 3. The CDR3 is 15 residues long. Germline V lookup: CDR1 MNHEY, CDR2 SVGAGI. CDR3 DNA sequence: TGTGCCAGCAGTTACCAGACAGGGGGAAACTATGGCTACACCTTC. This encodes CASSYQTGGNYGYTF.

This CDR3 is CASQAGQHLSGANVLTF. CDR3 nucleotide sequence: TGTGCCAGTCAGGCAGGACAGCACTTATCTGGGGCCAACGTCCTGACTTTC. The chain is built from TRBV11-2 and TRBJ2-6, with a possible D match to TRBD1 (6 bases). The CDR3 has 17 amino acids. Germline CDR1 reads SGHAT; CDR2 reads FQNNGV. V shed 9 bases and J shed 1 base, with 19 bases lying between them.

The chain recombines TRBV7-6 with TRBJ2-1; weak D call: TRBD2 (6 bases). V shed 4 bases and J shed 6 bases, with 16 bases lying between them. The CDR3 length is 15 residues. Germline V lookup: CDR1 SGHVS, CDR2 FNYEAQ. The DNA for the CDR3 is TGTGCCAGCAGCTCCCCCGCGGGAATACCCAATGAGCAGTTCTTC. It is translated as CASSSPAGIPNEQFF.

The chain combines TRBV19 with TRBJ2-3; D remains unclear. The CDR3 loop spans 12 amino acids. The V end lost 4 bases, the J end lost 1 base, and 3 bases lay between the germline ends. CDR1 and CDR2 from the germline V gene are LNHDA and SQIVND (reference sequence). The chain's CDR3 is CASSTGTDTQYF. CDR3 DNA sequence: TGTGCCAGTAGTACAGGCACAGATACGCAGTATTTT.

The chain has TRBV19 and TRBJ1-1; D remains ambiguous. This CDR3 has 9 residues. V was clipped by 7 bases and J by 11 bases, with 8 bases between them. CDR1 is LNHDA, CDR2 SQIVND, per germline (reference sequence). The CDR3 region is CASKRGAFF. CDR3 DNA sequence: TGTGCCAGTAAACGAGGGGCTTTCTTT.

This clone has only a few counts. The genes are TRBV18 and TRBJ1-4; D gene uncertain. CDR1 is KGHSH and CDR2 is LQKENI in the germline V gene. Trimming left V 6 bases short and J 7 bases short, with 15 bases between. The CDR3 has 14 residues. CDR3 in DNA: TGTGCCAGCTCGCCCGAAAACGGCGGTGAAAAACTGTTTTTT. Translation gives CASSPENGGEKLFF.

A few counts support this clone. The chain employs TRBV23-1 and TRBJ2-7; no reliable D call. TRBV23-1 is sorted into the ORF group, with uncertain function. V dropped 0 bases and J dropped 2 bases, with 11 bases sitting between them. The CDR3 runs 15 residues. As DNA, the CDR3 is TGCGCCAGCAGTCAATCTATGCGGTCTGCCTACGAGCAGTACTTC. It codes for CASSQSMRSAYEQYF.

The CDR3 sequence: CASSLLALRNEQYF. CDR3 nucleotides: TGTGCCAGCAGCCTACTAGCGCTTAGGAACGAGCAGTACTTC. V gene TRBV7-9 combines with J gene TRBJ2-7, with 7 bases matching TRBD2. This CDR3 spans 14 amino acids. The V gene's germline CDR1 is SEHNR and CDR2 FQNEAQ (reference sequence). J lost 5 bases, V lost 5 bases, and 9 bases had no gene match.

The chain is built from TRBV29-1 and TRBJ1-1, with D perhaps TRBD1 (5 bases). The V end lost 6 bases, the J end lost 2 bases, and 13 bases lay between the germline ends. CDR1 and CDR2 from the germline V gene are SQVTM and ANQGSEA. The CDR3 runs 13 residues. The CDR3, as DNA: TGCAGCGTATCAGGGTCCCCCAACACTGAAGCTTTCTTT. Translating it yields CSVSGSPNTEAFF.

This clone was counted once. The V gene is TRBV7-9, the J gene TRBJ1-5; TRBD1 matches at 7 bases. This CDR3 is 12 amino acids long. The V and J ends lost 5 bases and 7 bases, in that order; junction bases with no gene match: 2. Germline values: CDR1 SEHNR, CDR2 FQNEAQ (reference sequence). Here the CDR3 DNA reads TGTGCCAGCAGCCAAGGGGGCCAGCCCCAGCATTTT. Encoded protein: CASSQGGQPQHF. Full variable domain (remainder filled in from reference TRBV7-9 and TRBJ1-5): DTGVSQNPRHKITKRGQNVTFRCDPISEHNRLYWYRQTLGQGPEFLTYFQNEAQLEKSRLLSDRFSAERPKGSFSTLEIQRTEQGDSAMYLCASSQGGQPQHFGDGTRLSIL.

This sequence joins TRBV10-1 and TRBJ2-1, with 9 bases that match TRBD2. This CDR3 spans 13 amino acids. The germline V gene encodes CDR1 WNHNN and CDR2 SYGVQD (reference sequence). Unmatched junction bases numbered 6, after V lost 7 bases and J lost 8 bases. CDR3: CASTPREGDEQFF. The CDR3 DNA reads TGCGCCAGCACCCCGCGGGAGGGCGATGAGCAGTTCTTC.